What follows are 22 T cell receptor beta chains derived from one specimen sequenced in a study of shared clonotypes between healthy human individuals. The repertoire was sequenced with immunoSEQ multiplex PCR; TCRdb's copy has only in-frame clones and lacks some. The sample has about a million clones, approximately 77% seen once; the top ten hold over 0.8%. The sequenced material came from memory CD4+ T cells from PBMCs. The subset was: CD45RA-negative fraction. The source is a man in his late teens or twenties in good health. Some clones in this sample may be carry-over from other donors' samples.

The gene calls are TRBV19 and TRBJ2-7; D perhaps matches TRBD1 (6 bases). Looked up from germline, CDR1 is LNHDA and CDR2 is SQIVND (reference sequence). The CDR3 extends over 14 amino acids. Trimming left V 5 bases short and J 0 bases short, with 11 bases between. The CDR3 DNA sequence: TGTGCCAGTAGTGGGACACGACACTCCTACGAGCAGTACTTC. The encoded protein is CASSGTRHSYEQYF.

V gene TRBV6-5 combines with J gene TRBJ1-2; D unresolved. Deletions cut 2 bases from V and 7 bases from J, with 11 bases between. This CDR3 region has 13 residues. Germline V gene lookup returns CDR1 MNHEY and CDR2 SVGAGI. The CDR3 loop reads CASSYGLSRGYTF. The CDR3 DNA reads TGTGCCAGCAGTTACGGCCTTTCTCGTGGCTACACCTTC.

For this clone: This may come from a read error, since a much larger clone is one base off. The rearrangement uses TRBV11-2 and TRBJ2-7; D unresolved. Trimming cost V 1 base and J 6 bases, with 7 bases left between them. The CDR3 is 12 residues long. The germline V gene encodes CDR1 SGHAT and CDR2 FQNNGV. The CDR3 DNA follows: TGTGCCAGCAGCTTAGGGCAGCGCGAGCAGTACTTC. This translates into CASSLGQREQYF. Full variable domain (missing parts from reference TRBV11-2 and TRBJ2-7): EAGVAQSPRYKIIEKRQSVAFWCNPISGHATLYWYQQILGQGPKLLIQFQNNGVVDDSQLPKDRFSAERLKGVDSTLKIQPAKLEDSAVYLCASSLGQREQYFGPGTRLTVT.

The V and J genes are TRBV7-9 and TRBJ2-7; D is ambiguous. The length of the CDR3 is 14 residues. Germline V gene sequence: CDR1 SEHNR, CDR2 FQNEAQ (reference sequence). Trimming took off 2 bases at V and 7 bases at J, with 15 bases between the two ends. CDR3: CASSLTADSREQYF. In DNA, the CDR3 is TGTGCCAGCAGCTTAACGGCAGACTCGAGGGAGCAGTACTTC.

The chain couples TRBV5-1 to TRBJ2-6; D remains unclear. Trimming stripped 0 bases from V and 4 bases from J, with 11 bases between. The CDR3 length is 16 residues. Germline CDR1 reads SGHRS; CDR2 reads YFSETQ. The CDR3 spells CASSLEWSSGANVLTF. The CDR3 DNA reads as TGCGCCAGCAGCTTGGAGTGGTCCTCCGGGGCCAACGTCCTGACTTTC.

This clone was seen only a few times. The genes are TRBV29-1 and TRBJ2-7; either TRBD1 or TRBD2 may supply D (5 bases each). This CDR3 is 12 amino acids long. V was trimmed by 7 bases and J by 0 bases, leaving 10 bases between them. CDR1 and CDR2 (germline): SQVTM, ANQGSEA. The CDR3 region is CSGLGDSYEQYF. The CDR3 region has the DNA TGCAGCGGTTTGGGGGACTCCTACGAGCAGTACTTC.

The chain has TRBV10-3 and TRBJ1-4; 8 bases line up with TRBD1. V shed 10 bases, J shed 8 bases, and the junction held 12 bases outside the gene matches. The CDR3 is 14 amino acids. Looked up from germline, CDR1 is ENHRY and CDR2 is SYGVKD. The CDR3 region has the DNA TGTGCCAACATGGGGGGCAGGGGGCCAGAAAAACTGTTTTTT. Protein product: CANMGGRGPEKLFF.

The chain links TRBV28 to TRBJ2-5; D is ambiguous. Germline V gives CDR1 MDHEN, CDR2 SYDVKM. The CDR3 has 12 amino acids. The V end was cut by 5 bases, the J end by 5 bases, with 9 bases between. CDR3 in amino acids: CASSVGRETQYF. In DNA form, the CDR3 reads TGTGCCAGCAGTGTTGGTCGGGAGACCCAGTACTTC.

The rearrangement joins TRBV28 to TRBJ2-7; 8 bases match TRBD2. CDR1 is MDHEN, CDR2 SYDVKM, per germline. V lost 6 bases to trimming and J lost 4 bases; unmatched junction nucleotides: 8. The CDR3 covers 14 residues. The DNA of the CDR3 is TGTGCCAGCAGCCGGGGGGGCCCGGGGTACGAGCAGTACTTC. It specifies CASSRGGPGYEQYF.

In its sample, this clone was seen once. The chain couples TRBV19 to TRBJ2-7, with D possibly TRBD1 on 7 matching bases. This CDR3 has 15 amino acids. Per the germline V gene, CDR1 is LNHDA and CDR2 is SQIVND (reference sequence). The V gene lost 6 bases and the J gene lost 3 bases, with 18 bases spanning the gap. This CDR3 is CASRNRGLGSYEQYF. Here the CDR3 DNA reads TGTGCCAGTAGAAACAGGGGACTGGGGAGCTACGAGCAGTACTTC. The full variable domain, completed using reference TRBV19 and TRBJ2-7, is DGGITQSPKYLFRKEGQNVTLSCEQNLNHDAMYWYRQDPGQGLRLIYYSQIVNDFQKGDIAEGYSVSREKKESFPLTVTSAQKNPTAFYLCASRNRGLGSYEQYFGPGTRLTVT.

This chain uses TRBV7-3 with TRBJ2-1; D is ambiguous. Deletions cut 2 bases from V and 5 bases from J, with 4 bases between. Germline V CDR1 and CDR2: SGHTA, FQGTGA. The CDR3 length is 12 residues. The CDR3 DNA sequence: TGTGCCAGCAGCTTATATAACAATGAGCAGTTCTTC. Its protein product is CASSLYNNEQFF. The whole variable domain, filled in from reference TRBV7-3 and TRBJ2-1, reads GAGVSQTPSNKVTEKGKYVELRCDPISGHTALYWYRQSLGQGPEFLIYFQGTGAADDSGLPNDRFFAVRPEGSVSTLKIQRTERGDSAVYLCASSLYNNEQFFGPGTRLTVL.

CDR3 DNA: TGTGCCAGCAGCGCCCGACTAGCGGGAGGGGGCACAGATACGCAGTATTTT. Translated, it gives CASSARLAGGGTDTQYF. The V call is TRBV7-2, the J call TRBJ2-3; TRBD2 agrees at 14 bases. Trimming took 5 bases from V and 1 from J; bases not matched to a gene: 5. The CDR3 runs to 17 residues. Germline CDR1 is SGHTA and CDR2 is FQGNSA.

The chain recombines TRBV6-5 with TRBJ2-7; a weak D match, TRBD2 (6 bases). Germline V CDR1 and CDR2: MNHEY, SVGAGI. The CDR3 runs 14 residues. V gave up 4 bases and J gave up 3 bases, with 13 bases separating them. CDR3 DNA sequence: TGTGCCAGCAGTTCACGGGACGGGGGCTACGAGCAGTACTTC. It specifies CASSSRDGGYEQYF.

Points on this clone: A far larger clone lies a single base away; this is likely a read error. Other nucleotide sequences from this sample produce the same CDR3. J is TRBJ2-4 and V is TRBV30; 12 bases line up with TRBD1. The germline V gene encodes CDR1 GTSNPN and CDR2 SVGIG (reference sequence). The CDR3 covers 16 residues. CDR3 sequence reads: CAWSVGTGGGKNIQYF. CDR3 nucleotide sequence: TGTGCCTGGAGCGTCGGGACAGGGGGCGGTAAAAACATTCAATACTTC.

As to this clone: Distinct nucleotide sequences in the sample also encode this CDR3. The genes are TRBV7-2 and TRBJ1-3; weak D call: TRBD1 (6 bases). In germline, CDR1 is SGHTA, CDR2 FQGNSA. The V end lost 4 bases, the J end lost 0 bases, and 10 bases lay between the germline ends. This CDR3 region has 15 residues. CDR3 region: CASSSRGGSGNTIYF. As DNA, the CDR3 is TGTGCCAGCAGCTCGAGAGGGGGCTCTGGAAACACCATATATTTT.

J is TRBJ1-1 and V is TRBV5-1, with TRBD1 identical over 11 bases. The CDR3 consists of 16 residues. The germline gives CDR1 SGHRS, CDR2 YFSETQ. V shed 4 bases, J shed 0 bases, and the junction held 5 bases outside the gene matches. The CDR3: CASSLGTGGMNTEAFF. CDR3 bases: TGCGCCAGCAGCCTGGGGACAGGGGGAATGAACACTGAAGCTTTCTTT.

The table lists this clone with a few counts. The chain carries TRBV5-1 and TRBJ2-5; D might be TRBD2 (5 bases). The CDR3 has 15 residues. Germline lookup yields CDR1 SGHRS and CDR2 YFSETQ. V lost 0 bases to trimming and J lost 4 bases, with 13 bases between them. The CDR3 region is CASSLAPGSGETQYF. CDR3 bases: TGCGCCAGCAGCTTGGCCCCGGGATCTGGAGAGACCCAGTACTTC.

V gene TRBV6-1 combines with J gene TRBJ1-2; 10 bases line up with TRBD1. The germline CDR1 and CDR2 sequences are MNHNS and SASEGT. The CDR3 is made up of 14 amino acids. The J segment lost 5 bases and the V segment lost 5 bases, leaving 5 bases of the junction unmatched. In nucleotides, the CDR3 is TGTGCCAGCAGTTTTGACAGGGGGCTATATGGCTACACCTTC. As protein: CASSFDRGLYGYTF.

The chain employs TRBV5-1 and TRBJ1-2, with 7 positions matching TRBD1. This CDR3 spans 15 amino acids. Unmatched junction bases numbered 6, after V lost 4 bases and J lost 0 bases. The germline V gene has CDR1 SGHRS and CDR2 YFSETQ. The CDR3 region is CASSGETGSNYGYTF. The CDR3 coding sequence is TGCGCCAGCAGCGGAGAGACAGGGTCTAACTATGGCTACACCTTC.

V is TRBV25-1 and J is TRBJ1-4; 8 bases match TRBD1. There are 15 residues in the CDR3. The trim removed 3 bases at V and 1 base at J, leaving 1 base unmatched. Germline V gene sequence: CDR1 MGHDK, CDR2 SYGVNS. For the CDR3, the DNA is TGTGCCAGCAGTGACGACAGGGGAACTAATGAAAAACTGTTTTTT. Its protein product is CASSDDRGTNEKLFF.

J is TRBJ2-5 and V is TRBV7-3; the D is unclear. The CDR3 is 13 amino acids. CDR1 is SGHTA, CDR2 FQGTGA, per germline. V shed 0 bases and J shed 7 bases, with 9 bases lying between them. For the CDR3, the DNA is TGTGCCAGCAGCTTAACTCCTTCTGGGACCCAGTACTTC. Translating it yields CASSLTPSGTQYF.

Note on this clone: This clone may be a read error of a much larger clone one base away. This chain connects TRBV7-9 to TRBJ1-5, with D uncertain. The germline gives CDR1 SEHNR, CDR2 FQNEAQ (reference sequence). This CDR3 region has 13 residues. Trimming left V 4 bases short and J 1 base short, with 5 bases between. CDR3 nucleotides: TGTGCCAGCAGCTCAAGCAGCAATCAGCCCCAGCATTTT. Amino acid sequence: CASSSSSNQPQHF.